One and the same sample provided the 11 T cell receptor beta chains below, sequenced in a study of blood T cells in healthy people across ages. The authors ran a second PCR of 7 to 11 cycles using a sample-barcoded 5' primer and a J-beta primer mix. Each CDR3 protein gets one entry after TCRdb re-called the 5' RACE reads with MiXCR. Of some 1.4 million distinct CDR3 sequences listed, approximately 42% were seen once; the top ten hold 7.9%. Sequenced input: blood. The source is a woman between 18 and 29 years old in good health.

The V gene is TRBV7-9, the J gene TRBJ1-5, with D hard to call. The CDR3 spans 16 residues. Germline CDR1 is SEHNR and CDR2 is FQNEAQ (reference sequence). Between the trimmed V and J ends, which lost 5 bases and 3 bases, there was a span of 17 bases. The CDR3 region is CASSPSITQNNQPQHF. The CDR3 DNA is TGTGCCAGCAGCCCGTCAATAACACAGAACAATCAGCCCCAGCATTTT. Full variable domain (missing parts from reference TRBV7-9 and TRBJ1-5): DTGVSQNPRHKITKRGQNVTFRCDPISEHNRLYWYRQTLGQGPEFLTYFQNEAQLEKSRLLSDRFSAERPKGSFSTLEIQRTEQGDSAMYLCASSPSITQNNQPQHFGDGTRLSIL.

The chain is built from TRBV6-6 and TRBJ1-2; TRBD1 is a possible D gene (5 bases). V lost 5 bases and J 4 bases, leaving 14 bases between the germline ends. Germline V gene sequence: CDR1 MNHNY, CDR2 SVGAGI (reference sequence). The CDR3 is 14 residues long. The chain's CDR3 is CASSPSAGVYGYTF. The CDR3 region has the DNA TGTGCCAGCAGTCCTTCGGCGGGGGTCTATGGCTACACCTTC.

CDR3 sequence: CAWTGQGANNSPLHF. DNA for the CDR3: TGTGCCTGGACCGGACAGGGGGCAAATAATTCACCCCTCCACTTT. The chain uses TRBV30 and TRBJ1-6; 11 nucleotides line up with TRBD1. V lost 4 bases, J lost 5 bases, and 4 bases stayed unmatched. Germline V gene sequence: CDR1 GTSNPN, CDR2 SVGIG (reference sequence). The CDR3 runs 15 residues.

The rearrangement links TRBV6-1 to TRBJ2-5, with D perhaps TRBD1 or TRBD2 (6 bases each). Germline V gives CDR1 MNHNS, CDR2 SASEGT. The CDR3 is 13 amino acids. Trimming removed 11 bases from V and 2 bases from J, with 15 bases in between. The CDR3 is CALTGAAQETQYF. The CDR3, as DNA: TGTGCCCTTACGGGGGCGGCACAAGAGACCCAGTACTTC.

This clonotype was seen more than once but under ten times. The V call is TRBV5-1, the J call TRBJ1-4, with D unclear. Germline V gene lookup returns CDR1 SGHRS and CDR2 YFSETQ. Trimming removed 0 bases at V and 4 bases at J, with 7 bases between. The CDR3 consists of 14 residues. The CDR3 here is CASSLGGDNEKLFF. The CDR3 DNA follows: TGCGCCAGCAGCTTGGGCGGTGATAATGAAAAACTGTTTTTT.

This clonotype occurred a few times. The rearrangement links TRBV14 to TRBJ2-3, with unresolved D. Germline V gives CDR1 SGHDN, CDR2 FVKESK. V lost 4 bases and J lost 14, with 16 bases in between. The CDR3 has 12 amino acids. CDR3 bases: TGTGCCAGCAGCCCAGGACCTACGCTTGGGTATTTT. It specifies CASSPGPTLGYF. The full variable domain, with the rest looked up from reference TRBV14 and TRBJ2-3, is EAGVTQFPSHSVIEKGQTVTLRCDPISGHDNLYWYRRVMGKEIKFLLHFVKESKQDESGMPNNRFLAERTGGTYSTLKVQPAELEDSGVYFCASSPGPTLGYFGPGTRLTVL.

The chain links TRBV29-1 to TRBJ2-7; D call uncertain. V lost 2 bases, J lost 2 bases, and 10 bases lay in between. Germline V gene data show CDR1 as SQVTM and CDR2 as ANQGSEA. The CDR3 runs to 13 residues. The CDR3 DNA reads as TGCAGCGTTGAAAACCAGGATCCCTACGAGCAGTACTTC. This encodes CSVENQDPYEQYF.

This clonotype was recorded a few times. The genes are TRBV11-2 and TRBJ2-1; D may correspond to TRBD1 or TRBD2 (5 bases each). The germline CDR1 and CDR2 sequences are SGHAT and FQNNGV. V shed 6 bases and J shed 0 bases, with 21 bases lying between them. The CDR3 is made up of 18 amino acids. CDR3 in amino acids: CASSYSRGGGISYNEQFF. The CDR3 nucleotides are TGTGCCAGCAGTTACTCACGGGGCGGAGGCATCTCCTACAATGAGCAGTTCTTC.

The chain recombines TRBV20-1 with TRBJ2-3; D perhaps matches TRBD2 (6 bases). This CDR3 has 17 amino acids. Trimming took 0 bases from V and 0 from J, leaving 16 bases between them. Germline V CDR1 and CDR2: DFQATT, SNEGSKA (reference sequence). CDR3 region: CSARDLRGGASTDTQYF. For the CDR3, the DNA is TGCAGTGCTAGAGATTTGCGGGGCGGGGCTAGCACAGATACGCAGTATTTT.

The chain couples TRBV10-3 to TRBJ2-3; D gene uncertain. Trimming cost V 4 bases and J 2 bases, with 4 bases left between them. CDR1 and CDR2 from the germline V gene are ENHRY and SYGVKD. CDR3 size: 12 residues. The CDR3 DNA is TGTGCCATCAGTGTCCCCACAGATACGCAGTATTTT. Protein: CAISVPTDTQYF.

V is TRBV3-1 and J is TRBJ2-3; D is perhaps TRBD2 (5 bases). The germline V gene has CDR1 LGHDT and CDR2 YNNKEL (reference sequence). The CDR3 runs 15 residues. V lost 1 base and J 1 base, leaving 9 bases between the germline ends. CDR3 residues: CASSQGVSGTDTQYF. DNA for the CDR3: TGTGCCAGCAGCCAAGGCGTTAGCGGCACAGATACGCAGTATTTT.